This T cell receptor (beta chain) was identified in a study of control samples from healthy donors and cancer patients. Note on this clone: The same CDR3 also results from other DNA sequences found in this sample.

The table came from immunoSEQ multiplex PCR; TCRdb's copy has only in-frame clones and leaves some out. Of more than 140,000 clones listed, roughly 94% are singletons. Trimming pared 4 bases from V and 8 bases from J, leaving 9 bases between. The CDR3 has 13 amino acids. This clonotype was sampled from a man aged 40-55 years in good health. This chain links TRBV12-3 or TRBV12-4 with TRBJ1-6, with no clear D. The sequenced sample consisted of blood. DNA of the CDR3: TGTGCCAGCAGTTACGTACGGGATTCACCCCTCCACTTT. It specifies CASSYVRDSPLHF.